This TCR beta chain was sequenced in a study of blood T cell repertoires in COVID-19. Study background: Samples came from the United States, Italy and Spain, spanning acute and convalescent COVID-19. PBMCs, B-cell-depleted T cells, or T cells provided the cDNA or gDNA that made up the material.

J was trimmed by 4 bases and V by 8 bases; bases with no gene match: 3. Germline assignment: CDR1 LNHDA and CDR2 SQIVND (reference sequence). The CDR3 consists of 13 residues. The method was immunoSEQ multiplex PCR; TCRdb's version includes in-frame clones alone and lacks a portion of them. The table includes 180,000 or so clones, around 85% detected once. Which cohort a participant joined came from the clinical history participants gave. This receptor was obtained from a man aged 40-49 years who had recovered from COVID-19. Input material: PBMCs or T cells enriched from blood (not recorded which). The chain joins TRBV19 to TRBJ1-5, with TRBD1 matching 9 bases. The CDR3 region is CASYGTGNQPQHF. The CDR3 DNA sequence: TGTGCCAGTTACGGGACAGGGAATCAGCCCCAGCATTTT. The entire variable domain, with the rest obtained from reference TRBV19 and TRBJ1-5, is as follows: DGGITQSPKYLFRKEGQNVTLSCEQNLNHDAMYWYRQDPGQGLRLIYYSQIVNDFQKGDIAEGYSVSREKKESFPLTVTSAQKNPTAFYLCASYGTGNQPQHFGDGTRLSIL.